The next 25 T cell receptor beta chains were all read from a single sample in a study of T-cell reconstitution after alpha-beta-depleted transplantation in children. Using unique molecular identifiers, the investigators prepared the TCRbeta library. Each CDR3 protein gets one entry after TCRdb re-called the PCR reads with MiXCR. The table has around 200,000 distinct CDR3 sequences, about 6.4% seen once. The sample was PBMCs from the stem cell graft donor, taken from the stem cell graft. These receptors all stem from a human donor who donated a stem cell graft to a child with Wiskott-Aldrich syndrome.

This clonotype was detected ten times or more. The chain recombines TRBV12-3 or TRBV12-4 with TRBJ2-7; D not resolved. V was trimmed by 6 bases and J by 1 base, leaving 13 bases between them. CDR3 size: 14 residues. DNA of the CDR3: TGTGCCAGCAGCCTATTCGACACATCCTACGAGCAGTACTTC. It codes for CASSLFDTSYEQYF.

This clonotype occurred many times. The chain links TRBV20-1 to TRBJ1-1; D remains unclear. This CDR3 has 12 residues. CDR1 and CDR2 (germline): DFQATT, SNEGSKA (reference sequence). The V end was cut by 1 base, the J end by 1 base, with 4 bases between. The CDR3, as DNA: TGCAGTGCTAGAGTGCCGAACACTGAAGCTTTCTTT. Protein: CSARVPNTEAFF.

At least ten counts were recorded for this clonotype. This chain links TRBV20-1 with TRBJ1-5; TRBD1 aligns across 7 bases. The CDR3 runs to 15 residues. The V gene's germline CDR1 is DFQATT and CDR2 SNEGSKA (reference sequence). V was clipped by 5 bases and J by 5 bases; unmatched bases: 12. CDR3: CSAHVPTGTDQPQHF. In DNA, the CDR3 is TGCAGTGCTCACGTCCCGACAGGGACTGATCAGCCCCAGCATTTT.

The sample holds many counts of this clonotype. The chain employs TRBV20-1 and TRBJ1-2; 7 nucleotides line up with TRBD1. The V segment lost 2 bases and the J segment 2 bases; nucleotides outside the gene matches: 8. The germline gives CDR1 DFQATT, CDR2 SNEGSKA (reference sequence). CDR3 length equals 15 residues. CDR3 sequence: CSARPRQGTNYGYTF. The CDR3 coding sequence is TGCAGTGCTAGACCCCGACAGGGTACCAACTATGGCTACACCTTC.

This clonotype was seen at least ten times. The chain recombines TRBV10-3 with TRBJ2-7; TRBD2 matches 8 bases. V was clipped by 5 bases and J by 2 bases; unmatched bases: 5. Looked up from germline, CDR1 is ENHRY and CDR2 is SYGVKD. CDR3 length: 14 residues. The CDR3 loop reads CAISLAGITYEQYF. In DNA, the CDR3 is TGTGCCATCAGTCTAGCGGGTATCACCTACGAGCAGTACTTC.

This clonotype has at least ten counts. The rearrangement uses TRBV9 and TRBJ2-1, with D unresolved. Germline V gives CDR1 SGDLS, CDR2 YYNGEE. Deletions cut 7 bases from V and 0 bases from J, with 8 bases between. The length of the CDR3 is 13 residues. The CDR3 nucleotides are TGTGCCAGCCAGCCCAGCTCCTACAATGAGCAGTTCTTC. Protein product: CASQPSSYNEQFF.

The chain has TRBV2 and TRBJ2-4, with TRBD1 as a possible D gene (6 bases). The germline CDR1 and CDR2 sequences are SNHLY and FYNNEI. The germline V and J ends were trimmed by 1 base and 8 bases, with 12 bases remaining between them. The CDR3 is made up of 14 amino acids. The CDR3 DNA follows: TGTGCCAGCAGTGAAGGGGTCAGACAGGACATTCAGTACTTC. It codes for CASSEGVRQDIQYF.

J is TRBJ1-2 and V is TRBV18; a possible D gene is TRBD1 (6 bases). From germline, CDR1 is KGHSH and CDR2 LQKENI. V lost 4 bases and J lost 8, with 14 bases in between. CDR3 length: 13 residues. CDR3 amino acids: CASSQTSGEGYTF. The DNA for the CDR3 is TGTGCCAGCTCACAAACGTCAGGGGAAGGCTACACCTTC. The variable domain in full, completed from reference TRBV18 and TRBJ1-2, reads NAGVMQNPRHLVRRRGQEARLRCSPMKGHSHVYWYRQLPEEGLKFMVYLQKENIIDESGMPKERFSAEFPKEGPSILRIQQVVRGDSAAYFCASSQTSGEGYTFGSGTRLTVV.

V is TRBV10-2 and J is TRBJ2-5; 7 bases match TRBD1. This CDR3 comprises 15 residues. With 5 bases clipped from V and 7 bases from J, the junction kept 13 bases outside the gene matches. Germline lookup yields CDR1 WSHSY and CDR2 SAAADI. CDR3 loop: CASSLGTERLGTQYF. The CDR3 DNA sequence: TGCGCCAGCAGTCTTGGGACAGAACGACTGGGGACCCAGTACTTC.

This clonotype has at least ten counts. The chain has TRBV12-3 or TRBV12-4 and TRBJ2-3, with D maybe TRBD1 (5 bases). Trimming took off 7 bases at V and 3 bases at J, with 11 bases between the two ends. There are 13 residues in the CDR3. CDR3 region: CASKYQGTDTQYF. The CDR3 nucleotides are TGTGCCAGCAAGTATCAGGGAACAGATACGCAGTATTTT.

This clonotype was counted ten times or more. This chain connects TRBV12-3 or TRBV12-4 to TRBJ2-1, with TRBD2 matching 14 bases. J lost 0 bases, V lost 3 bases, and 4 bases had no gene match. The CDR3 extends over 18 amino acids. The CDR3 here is CASSLQGTSGSSYNEQFF. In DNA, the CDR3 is TGTGCCAGCAGTTTGCAGGGGACTAGCGGGAGCTCCTACAATGAGCAGTTCTTC.

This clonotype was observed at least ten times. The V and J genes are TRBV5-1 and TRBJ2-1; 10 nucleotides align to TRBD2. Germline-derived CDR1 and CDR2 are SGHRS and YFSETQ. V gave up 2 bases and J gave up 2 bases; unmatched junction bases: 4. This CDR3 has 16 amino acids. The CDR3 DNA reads TGCGCCAGCAGCTTAGTAGCGGGGGGCCCCTACAATGAGCAGTTCTTC. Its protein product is CASSLVAGGPYNEQFF.

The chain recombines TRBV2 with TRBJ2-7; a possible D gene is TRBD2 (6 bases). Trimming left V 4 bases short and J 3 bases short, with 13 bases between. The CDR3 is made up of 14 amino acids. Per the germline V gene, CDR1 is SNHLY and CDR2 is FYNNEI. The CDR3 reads CASSVGGSSYEQYF. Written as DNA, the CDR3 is TGTGCCAGCAGTGTCGGAGGGAGTAGCTACGAGCAGTACTTC.

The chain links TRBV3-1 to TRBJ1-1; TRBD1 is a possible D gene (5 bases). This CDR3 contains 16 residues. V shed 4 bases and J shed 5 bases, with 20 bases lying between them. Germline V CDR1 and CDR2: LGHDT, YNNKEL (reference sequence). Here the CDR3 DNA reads TGTGCCAGCAGCCGAAGAGAAAAGGGACCGGGTACTGAAGCTTTCTTT. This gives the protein CASSRREKGPGTEAFF.

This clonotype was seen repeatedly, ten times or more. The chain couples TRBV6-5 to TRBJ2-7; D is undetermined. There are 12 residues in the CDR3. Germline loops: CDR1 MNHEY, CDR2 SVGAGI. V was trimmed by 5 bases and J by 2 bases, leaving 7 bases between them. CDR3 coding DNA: TGTGCCAGCAGTCCAAAACCCTACGAGCAGTACTTC. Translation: CASSPKPYEQYF.

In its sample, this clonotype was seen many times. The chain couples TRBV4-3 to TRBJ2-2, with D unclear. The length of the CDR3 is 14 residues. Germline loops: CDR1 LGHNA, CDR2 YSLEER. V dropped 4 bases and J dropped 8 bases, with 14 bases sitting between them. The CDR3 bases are TGCGCCAGCAGCCGCCGCGTGGGTGTAGGGGAGCTGTTTTTT. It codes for CASSRRVGVGELFF.

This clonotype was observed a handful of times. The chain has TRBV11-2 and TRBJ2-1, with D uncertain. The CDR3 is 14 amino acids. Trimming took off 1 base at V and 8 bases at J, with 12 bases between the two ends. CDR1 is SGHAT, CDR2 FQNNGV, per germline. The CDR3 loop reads CASSLVTGKDEQFF. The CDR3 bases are TGTGCCAGCAGCTTAGTCACTGGTAAGGATGAGCAGTTCTTC. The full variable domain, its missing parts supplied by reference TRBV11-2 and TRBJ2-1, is EAGVAQSPRYKIIEKRQSVAFWCNPISGHATLYWYQQILGQGPKLLIQFQNNGVVDDSQLPKDRFSAERLKGVDSTLKIQPAKLEDSAVYLCASSLVTGKDEQFFGPGTRLTVL.

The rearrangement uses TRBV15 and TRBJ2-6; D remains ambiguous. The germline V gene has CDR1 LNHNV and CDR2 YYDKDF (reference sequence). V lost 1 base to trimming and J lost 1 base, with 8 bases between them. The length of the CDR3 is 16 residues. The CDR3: CATSRAVISGANVLTF. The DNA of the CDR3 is TGTGCCACCAGCAGAGCGGTGATATCTGGGGCCAACGTCCTGACTTTC.

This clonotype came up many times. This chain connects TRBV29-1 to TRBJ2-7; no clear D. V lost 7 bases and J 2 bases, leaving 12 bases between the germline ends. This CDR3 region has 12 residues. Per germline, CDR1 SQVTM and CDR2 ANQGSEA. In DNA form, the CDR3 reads TGCAGCGCTCAAGCTGGAGCCTACGAGCAGTACTTC. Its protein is CSAQAGAYEQYF.

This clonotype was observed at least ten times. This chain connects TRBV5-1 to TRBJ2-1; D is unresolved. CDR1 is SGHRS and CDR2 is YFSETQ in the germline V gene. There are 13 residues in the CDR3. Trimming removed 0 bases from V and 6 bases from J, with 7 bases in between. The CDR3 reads CASSLGHINEQFF. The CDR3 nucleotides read TGCGCCAGCAGCTTGGGACACATCAATGAGCAGTTCTTC.

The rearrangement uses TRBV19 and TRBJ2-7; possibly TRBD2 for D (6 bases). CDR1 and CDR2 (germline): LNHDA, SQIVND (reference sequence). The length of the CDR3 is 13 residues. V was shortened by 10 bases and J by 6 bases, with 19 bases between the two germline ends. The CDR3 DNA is TGTGCCACGAGTAACCCCCCGGGAGTCGAGCAGTACTTC. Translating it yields CATSNPPGVEQYF.

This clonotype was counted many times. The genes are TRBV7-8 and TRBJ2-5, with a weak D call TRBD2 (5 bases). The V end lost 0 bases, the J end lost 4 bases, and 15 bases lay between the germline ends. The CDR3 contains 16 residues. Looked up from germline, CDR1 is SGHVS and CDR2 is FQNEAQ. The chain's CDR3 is CASSLARTGLGETQYF. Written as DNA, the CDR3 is TGTGCCAGCAGCTTAGCGAGGACGGGATTGGGAGAGACCCAGTACTTC.

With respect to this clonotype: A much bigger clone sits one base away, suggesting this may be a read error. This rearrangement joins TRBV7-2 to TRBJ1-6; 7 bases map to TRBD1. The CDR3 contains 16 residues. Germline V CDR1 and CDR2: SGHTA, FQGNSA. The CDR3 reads CASSIPDRYPNPPLHF. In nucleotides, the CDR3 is TGTGCCAGCAGCATCCCGGACAGGTATCCTAATCCACCCCTCCACTTT.

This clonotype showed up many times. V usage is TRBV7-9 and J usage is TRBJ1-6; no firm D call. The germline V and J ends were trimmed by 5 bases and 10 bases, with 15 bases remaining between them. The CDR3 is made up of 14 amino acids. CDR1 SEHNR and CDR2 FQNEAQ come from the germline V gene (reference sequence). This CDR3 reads CASSPARALSPLHF. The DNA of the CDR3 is TGTGCCAGCAGCCCGGCGAGGGCGTTATCACCCCTCCACTTT. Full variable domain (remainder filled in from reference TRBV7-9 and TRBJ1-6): DTGVSQNPRHKITKRGQNVTFRCDPISEHNRLYWYRQTLGQGPEFLTYFQNEAQLEKSRLLSDRFSAERPKGSFSTLEIQRTEQGDSAMYLCASSPARALSPLHFGNGTRLTVT.

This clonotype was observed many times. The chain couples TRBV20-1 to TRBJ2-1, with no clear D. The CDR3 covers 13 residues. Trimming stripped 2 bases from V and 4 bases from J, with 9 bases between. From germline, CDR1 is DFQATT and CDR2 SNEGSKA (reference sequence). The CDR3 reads CSARLPKYNEQFF. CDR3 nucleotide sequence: TGCAGTGCTAGACTCCCCAAATACAATGAGCAGTTCTTC.